This T cell receptor (beta chain) was sequenced for a study of CD8+CD57+ T cells in acquired aplastic anemia. Both TCR beta VDJ combination and CDR3 sequence profiling were carried out. Genomic DNA was the template for this profiling. Via MiXCR, TCRdb re-called the reads, giving one row per CDR3 protein. The sample contains about 200,000 distinct CDR3 sequences, roughly 50% of which appear only once. The CDR3 has 13 residues. The V gene end was trimmed by 7 bases and the J gene end by 3 bases; junction bases not matched to a gene: 3. Looked up from germline, CDR1 is DFQATT and CDR2 is SNEGSKA (reference sequence). On this clonotype: A much larger clone lies a single base off, so this may be a read error. Likely a read error: the CDR3 ends without its conserved phenylalanine or tryptophan.

Sequencing was done on patients that had shown CD8+CD57+ cell expansion by flow cytometry. The sequence derives from a human donor with aplastic anemia. The sequenced sample was sorted CD4+, CD8+, or CD8+CD57+ T cells (not recorded which) from PBMCs. J is TRBJ2-2 and V is TRBV20-1, with 9 bases identical to TRBD2. The CDR3 is CSVSGGHTGELFL. For the CDR3, the DNA is TGCAGTGTTAGCGGGGGACACACCGGGGAGCTGTTTCTT.